This T cell receptor beta chain originates from a study of blood T cell repertoires in COVID-19. Study information: Collection of acute and convalescent COVID-19 samples took place in the United States, Italy and Spain. T cells, B-cell-depleted T cells, or PBMCs provided the cDNA or gDNA that served as material.

Source study methods: The assay estimated nucleated cells by amplifying reference gene primers. Sequenced by immunoSEQ multiplex PCR; TCRdb stores in-frame clones only, minus some. The V and J calls and clone size were taken over from that table, and D and trimming were inferred from the DNA. The sample lists about 58,000 clones; roughly 79% were seen once. V lost 6 bases and J 4 bases, leaving 12 bases between the germline ends. The germline V gene has CDR1 LNHDA and CDR2 SQIVND (reference sequence). This CDR3 has 13 amino acids. The chain is built from TRBV19 and TRBJ1-2; D remains ambiguous. This receptor was identified in a human donor in a cohort sampled during active COVID-19. Sequencing used peripheral blood. Here the CDR3 DNA reads TGTGCCAGTAGCCCCCCTGGAGGCTATGGCTACACCTTC. Its protein product is CASSPPGGYGYTF.